This T cell receptor (beta chain) was captured by sequencing in a study of early T cells in non-severe SARS-CoV-2 infection. The overall study: Bulk RNA from unsorted whole blood was sequenced; chains were unpaired.

Notes on the study in general: Sequences matched to VDJdb favored anti-spike CD8 responses, while private and CD4 specificities were missed.

With regard to this clonotype: No antigen is known for it.

cDNA molecules, individually, were tagged with unique molecular identifiers. One entry per CDR3 protein results from TCRdb running MiXCR on the 5' RACE reads. This table holds 64,000 or so distinct CDR3 sequences, approximately 10% found once. The TCR sequence derives from an adult who was a healthcare worker with PCR-confirmed SARS-CoV-2 infection or an uninfected control (not recorded which). The specimen was whole blood, collected at baseline.

The chain's CDR3 is CASSFTLPTGTYNEQFF. The CDR3 DNA follows: TGTGCCAGCAGCTTTACCCTCCCGACCGGAACCTACAATGAGCAGTTCTTC. The chain uses TRBV7-6 and TRBJ2-1; D unresolved. Per germline, CDR1 SGHVS and CDR2 FNYEAQ. The ends were cut back, 3 bases at V and 2 bases at J, with 17 bases in the middle. The CDR3 runs to 17 residues. The full variable domain, rest sourced from reference TRBV7-6 and TRBJ2-1, is GAGVSQSPRYKVTKRGQDVALRCDPISGHVSLYWYRQALGQGPEFLTYFNYEAQQDKSGLPNDRFSAERPEGSISTLTIQRTEQRDSAMYRCASSFTLPTGTYNEQFFGPGTRLTVL.